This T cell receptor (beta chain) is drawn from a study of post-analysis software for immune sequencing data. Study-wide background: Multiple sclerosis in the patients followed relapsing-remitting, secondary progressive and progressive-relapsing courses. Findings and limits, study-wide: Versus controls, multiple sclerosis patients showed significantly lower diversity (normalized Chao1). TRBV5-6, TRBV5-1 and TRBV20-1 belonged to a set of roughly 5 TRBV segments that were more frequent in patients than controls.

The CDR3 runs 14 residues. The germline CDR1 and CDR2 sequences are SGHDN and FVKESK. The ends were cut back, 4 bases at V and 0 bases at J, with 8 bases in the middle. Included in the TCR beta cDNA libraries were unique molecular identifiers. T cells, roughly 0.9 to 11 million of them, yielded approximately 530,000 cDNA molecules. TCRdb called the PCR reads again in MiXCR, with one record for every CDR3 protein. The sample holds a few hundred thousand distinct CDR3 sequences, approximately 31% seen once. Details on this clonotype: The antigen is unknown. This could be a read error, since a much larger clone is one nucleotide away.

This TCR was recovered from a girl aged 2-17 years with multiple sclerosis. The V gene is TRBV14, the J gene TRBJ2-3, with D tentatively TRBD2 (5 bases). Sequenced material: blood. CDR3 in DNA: TGTGCCAGCAGCCCGTGGACTAGCACAGATACGCAGTATTTT. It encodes CASSPWTSTDTQYF.